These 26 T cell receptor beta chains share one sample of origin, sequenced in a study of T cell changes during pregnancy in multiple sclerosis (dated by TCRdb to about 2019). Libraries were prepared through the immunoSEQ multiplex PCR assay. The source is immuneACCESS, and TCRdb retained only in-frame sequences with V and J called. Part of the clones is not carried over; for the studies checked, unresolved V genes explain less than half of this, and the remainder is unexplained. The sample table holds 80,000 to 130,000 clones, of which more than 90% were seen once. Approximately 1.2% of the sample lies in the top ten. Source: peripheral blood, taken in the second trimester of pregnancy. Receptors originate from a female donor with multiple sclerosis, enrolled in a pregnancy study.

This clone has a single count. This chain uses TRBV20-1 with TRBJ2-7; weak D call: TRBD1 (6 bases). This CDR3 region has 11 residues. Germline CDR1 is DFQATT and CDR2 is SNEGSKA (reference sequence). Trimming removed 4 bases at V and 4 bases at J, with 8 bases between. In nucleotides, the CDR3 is TGCAGTGCTACGGACAGATACGAGCAGTACTTC. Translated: CSATDRYEQYF.

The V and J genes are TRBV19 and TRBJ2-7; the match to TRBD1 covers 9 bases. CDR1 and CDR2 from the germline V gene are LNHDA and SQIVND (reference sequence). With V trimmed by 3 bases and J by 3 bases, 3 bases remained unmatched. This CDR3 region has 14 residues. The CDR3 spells CASSILGQGYEQYF. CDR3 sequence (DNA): TGTGCCAGTAGTATTTTGGGACAGGGCTACGAGCAGTACTTC.

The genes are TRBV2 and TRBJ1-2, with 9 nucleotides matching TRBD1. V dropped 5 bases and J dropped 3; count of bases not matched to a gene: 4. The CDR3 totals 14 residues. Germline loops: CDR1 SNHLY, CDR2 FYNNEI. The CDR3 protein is CASSKTGGDYGYTF. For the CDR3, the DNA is TGTGCCAGCAGTAAAACAGGGGGCGACTATGGCTACACCTTC.

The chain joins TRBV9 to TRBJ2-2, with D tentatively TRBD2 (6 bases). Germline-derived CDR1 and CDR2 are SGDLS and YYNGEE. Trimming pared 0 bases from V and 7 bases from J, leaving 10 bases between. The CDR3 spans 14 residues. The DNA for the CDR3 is TGTGCCAGCAGCGTAGAGGCGGGACGCGGGGAGCTGTTTTTT. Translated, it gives CASSVEAGRGELFF.

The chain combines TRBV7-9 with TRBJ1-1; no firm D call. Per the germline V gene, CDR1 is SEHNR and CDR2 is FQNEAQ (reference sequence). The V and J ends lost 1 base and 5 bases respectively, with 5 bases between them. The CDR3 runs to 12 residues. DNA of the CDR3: TGTGCCAGCAGCTTAGGGCGGACTGAAGCTTTCTTT. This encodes CASSLGRTEAFF.

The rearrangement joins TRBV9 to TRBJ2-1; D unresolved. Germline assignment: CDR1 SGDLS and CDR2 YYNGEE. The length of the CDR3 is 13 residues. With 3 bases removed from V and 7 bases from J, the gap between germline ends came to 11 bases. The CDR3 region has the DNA TGTGCCAGCAGCGCCCCTGGTGAGAATGAGCAGTTCTTC. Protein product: CASSAPGENEQFF. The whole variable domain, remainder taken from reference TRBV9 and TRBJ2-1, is DSGVTQTPKHLITATGQRVTLRCSPRSGDLSVYWYQQSLDQGLQFLIQYYNGEERAKGNILERFSAQQFPDLHSELNLSSLELGDSALYFCASSAPGENEQFFGPGTRLTVL.

CDR3 sequence (DNA): TGTGCCTGGAGTGTACTAGCGGGAGAGACAGATACGCAGTATTTT. Encoded protein: CAWSVLAGETDTQYF. The chain recombines TRBV30 with TRBJ2-3; the match to TRBD2 covers 11 bases. From germline, CDR1 is GTSNPN and CDR2 SVGIG (reference sequence). This CDR3 contains 15 residues. The J segment lost 3 bases and the V segment lost 0 bases, leaving 2 bases of the junction unmatched.

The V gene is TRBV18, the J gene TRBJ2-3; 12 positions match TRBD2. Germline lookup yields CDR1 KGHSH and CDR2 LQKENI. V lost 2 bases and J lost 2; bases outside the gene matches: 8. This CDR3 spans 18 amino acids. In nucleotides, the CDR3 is TGTGCCAGCTCACCATATCGACTAGCGGGAGCAATCACAGATACGCAGTATTTT. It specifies CASSPYRLAGAITDTQYF.

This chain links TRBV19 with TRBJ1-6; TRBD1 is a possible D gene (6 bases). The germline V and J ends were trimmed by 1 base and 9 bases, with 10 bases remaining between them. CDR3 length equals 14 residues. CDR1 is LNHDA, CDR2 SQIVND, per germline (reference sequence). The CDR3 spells CASSIGQGISPLHF. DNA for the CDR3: TGTGCCAGTAGTATAGGGCAGGGGATTTCACCCCTCCACTTT.

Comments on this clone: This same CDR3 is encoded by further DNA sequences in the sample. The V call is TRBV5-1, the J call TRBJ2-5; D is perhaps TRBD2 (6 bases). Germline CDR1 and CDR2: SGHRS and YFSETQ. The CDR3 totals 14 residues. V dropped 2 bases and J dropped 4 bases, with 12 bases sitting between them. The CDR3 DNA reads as TGCGCCAGCAGCTTCGGGAGAGGAGGAGAGACCCAGTACTTC. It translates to CASSFGRGGETQYF.

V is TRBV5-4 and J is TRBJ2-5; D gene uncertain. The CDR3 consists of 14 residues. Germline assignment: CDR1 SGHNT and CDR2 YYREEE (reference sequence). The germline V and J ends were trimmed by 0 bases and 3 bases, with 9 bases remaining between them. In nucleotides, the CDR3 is TGTGCCAGCAGCTTGGAGCCCCTGAAAGAGACCCAGTACTTC. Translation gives CASSLEPLKETQYF.

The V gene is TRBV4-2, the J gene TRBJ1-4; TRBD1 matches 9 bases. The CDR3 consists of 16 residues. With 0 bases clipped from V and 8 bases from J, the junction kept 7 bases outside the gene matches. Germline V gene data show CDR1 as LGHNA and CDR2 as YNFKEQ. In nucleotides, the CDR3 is TGTGCCAGCAGCCAAGAACCAGGACAGGGGAGGGAAAAACTGTTTTTT. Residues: CASSQEPGQGREKLFF.

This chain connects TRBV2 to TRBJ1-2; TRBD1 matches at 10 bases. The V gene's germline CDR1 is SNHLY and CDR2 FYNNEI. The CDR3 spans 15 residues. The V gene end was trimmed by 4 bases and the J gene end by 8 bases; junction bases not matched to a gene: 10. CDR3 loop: CASSVTRDRGWGYTF. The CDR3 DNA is TGTGCCAGCAGTGTTACCCGGGACAGGGGTTGGGGCTACACCTTC. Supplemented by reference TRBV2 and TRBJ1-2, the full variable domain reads EPEVTQTPSHQVTQMGQEVILRCVPISNHLYFYWYRQILGQKVEFLVSFYNNEISEKSEIFDDQFSVERPDGSNFTLKIRSTKLEDSAMYFCASSVTRDRGWGYTFGSGTRLTVV.

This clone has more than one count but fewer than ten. The CDR3 spells CASSPSISGRGNGYTF. CDR3 DNA sequence: TGTGCCAGCAGCCCTTCTATTAGTGGGAGAGGGAATGGCTACACCTTC. This chain joins TRBV14 and TRBJ1-2; D not certain. This CDR3 is built from 16 residues. Trimming stripped 4 bases from V and 6 bases from J, with 21 bases between. Looked up from germline, CDR1 is SGHDN and CDR2 is FVKESK.

The CDR3 sequence is CASKREYEQYF. The CDR3 nucleotides are TGTGCCAGCAAACGAGAATACGAGCAGTACTTC. V usage is TRBV28 and J usage is TRBJ2-7; D remains unclear. CDR3 length: 11 residues. Between the trimmed V and J ends, which lost 7 bases and 4 bases, there was a span of 8 bases. CDR1 MDHEN and CDR2 SYDVKM come from the germline V gene. The variable domain in full, completed from reference TRBV28 and TRBJ2-7, reads DVKVTQSSRYLVKRTGEKVFLECVQDMDHENMFWYRQDPGLGLRLIYFSYDVKMKEKGDIPEGYSVSREKKERFSLILESASTNQTSMYLCASKREYEQYFGPGTRLTVT.

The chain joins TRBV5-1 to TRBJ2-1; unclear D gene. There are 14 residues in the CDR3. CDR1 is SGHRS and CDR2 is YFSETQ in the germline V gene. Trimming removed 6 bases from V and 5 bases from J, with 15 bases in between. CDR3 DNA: TGCGCCAGCACCTATGAAACGGTTAACAATGAGCAGTTCTTC. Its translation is CASTYETVNNEQFF.

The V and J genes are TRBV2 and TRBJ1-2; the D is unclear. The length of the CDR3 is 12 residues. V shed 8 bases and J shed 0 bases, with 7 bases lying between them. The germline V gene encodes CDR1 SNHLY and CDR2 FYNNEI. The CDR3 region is CASSLTNYGYTF. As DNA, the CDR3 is TGTGCCAGCTCGCTAACTAACTATGGCTACACCTTC.

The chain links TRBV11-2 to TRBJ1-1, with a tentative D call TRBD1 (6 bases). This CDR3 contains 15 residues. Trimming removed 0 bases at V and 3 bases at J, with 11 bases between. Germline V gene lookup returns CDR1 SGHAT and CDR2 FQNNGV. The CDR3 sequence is CASSLEGAGDTEAFF. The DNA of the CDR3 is TGTGCCAGCAGCTTAGAAGGGGCAGGGGACACTGAAGCTTTCTTT.

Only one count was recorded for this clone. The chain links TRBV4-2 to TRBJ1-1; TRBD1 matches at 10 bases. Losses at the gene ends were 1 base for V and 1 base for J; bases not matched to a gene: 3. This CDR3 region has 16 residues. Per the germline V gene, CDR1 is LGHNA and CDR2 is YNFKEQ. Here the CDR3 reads CASSQGWTGGNTEAFF. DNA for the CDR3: TGTGCCAGCAGCCAAGGTTGGACAGGGGGGAACACTGAAGCTTTCTTT.

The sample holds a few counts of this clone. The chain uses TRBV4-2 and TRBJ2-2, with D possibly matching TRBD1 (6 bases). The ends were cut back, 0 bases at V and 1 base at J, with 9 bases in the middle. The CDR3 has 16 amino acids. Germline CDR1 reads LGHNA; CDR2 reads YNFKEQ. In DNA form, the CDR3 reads TGTGCCAGCAGCCAAGACCCGACAGGGAACACCGGGGAGCTGTTTTTT. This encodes CASSQDPTGNTGELFF.

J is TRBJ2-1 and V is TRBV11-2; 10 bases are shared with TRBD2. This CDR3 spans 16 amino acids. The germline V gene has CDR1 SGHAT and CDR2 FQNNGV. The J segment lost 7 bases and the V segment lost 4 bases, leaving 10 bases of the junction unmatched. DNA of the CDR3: TGTGCCAGCAGCTCTACCATAGCGGGAGGCAGGAATGAGCAGTTCTTC. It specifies CASSSTIAGGRNEQFF.

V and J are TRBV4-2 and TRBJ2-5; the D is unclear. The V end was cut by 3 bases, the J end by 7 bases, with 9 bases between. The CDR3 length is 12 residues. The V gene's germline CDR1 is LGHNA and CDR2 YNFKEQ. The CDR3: CASSHRVGTQYF. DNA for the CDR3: TGTGCCAGCAGCCATCGGGTGGGGACCCAGTACTTC.

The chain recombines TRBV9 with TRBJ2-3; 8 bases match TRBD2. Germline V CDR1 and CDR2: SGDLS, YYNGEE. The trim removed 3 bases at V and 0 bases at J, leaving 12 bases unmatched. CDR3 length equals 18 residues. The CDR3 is CASSAPPAGGSSTDTQYF. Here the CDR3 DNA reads TGTGCCAGCAGCGCCCCTCCCGCGGGGGGATCTAGCACAGATACGCAGTATTTT. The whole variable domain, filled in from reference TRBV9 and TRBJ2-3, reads DSGVTQTPKHLITATGQRVTLRCSPRSGDLSVYWYQQSLDQGLQFLIQYYNGEERAKGNILERFSAQQFPDLHSELNLSSLELGDSALYFCASSAPPAGGSSTDTQYFGPGTRLTVL.

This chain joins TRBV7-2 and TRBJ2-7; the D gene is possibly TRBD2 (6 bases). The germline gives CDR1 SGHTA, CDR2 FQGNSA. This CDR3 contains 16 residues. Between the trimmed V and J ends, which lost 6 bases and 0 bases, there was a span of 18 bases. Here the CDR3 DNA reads TGTGCCAGCAGTCGCTTTGGGGTAGCGGTCTCCTACGAGCAGTACTTC. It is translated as CASSRFGVAVSYEQYF.

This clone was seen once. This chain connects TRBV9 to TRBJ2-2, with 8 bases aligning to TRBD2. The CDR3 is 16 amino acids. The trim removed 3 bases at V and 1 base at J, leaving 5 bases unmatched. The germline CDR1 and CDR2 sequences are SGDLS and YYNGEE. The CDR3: CASSDPGGVNTGELFF. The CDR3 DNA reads TGTGCCAGCAGCGACCCGGGAGGGGTGAACACCGGGGAGCTGTTTTTT.

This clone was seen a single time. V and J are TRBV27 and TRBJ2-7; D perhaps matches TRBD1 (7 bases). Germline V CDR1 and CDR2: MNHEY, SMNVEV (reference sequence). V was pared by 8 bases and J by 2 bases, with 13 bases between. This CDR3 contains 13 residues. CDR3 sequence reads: CASGGTATYEQYF. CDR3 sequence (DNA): TGTGCCAGCGGAGGGACAGCTACCTACGAGCAGTACTTC.